These 7 T cell receptor beta chains came from one sample sequenced in a study of T cell responses to AZD1222 COVID-19 vaccine. TCRdb's table, derived via immunoSEQ multiplex PCR, lists solely in-frame clones and lacks some. Among approximately 160,000 clones listed, 75% to 95% were seen once. The sample consisted of peripheral blood, taken on day 0 of AZD1222 vaccination. These receptors came from an adult in good health.

The sample holds one count of this clone. The V and J genes are TRBV7-3 and TRBJ2-2; D unclear. Germline loops: CDR1 SGHTA, CDR2 FQGTGA. CDR3 length equals 15 residues. Between the trimmed V and J ends, which lost 4 bases and 0 bases, there was a span of 9 bases. The CDR3 here is CASSYSDANTGELFF. Written as DNA, the CDR3 is TGTGCCAGCAGCTATTCCGACGCGAACACCGGGGAGCTGTTTTTT.

V is TRBV11-2 and J is TRBJ2-1; 8 bases are a match to TRBD2. Trimming cost V 5 bases and J 9 bases; bases outside gene matches: 15. Germline V CDR1 and CDR2: SGHAT, FQNNGV. The CDR3 runs 16 residues. This CDR3 is CASSARGGVAGSEQFF. The CDR3 region has the DNA TGTGCCAGCAGCGCCCGAGGTGGGGTAGCGGGATCTGAGCAGTTCTTC.

The J gene is TRBJ1-3, the V gene TRBV25-1; perhaps TRBD1 as D (5 bases). This CDR3 region has 14 residues. V was trimmed by 5 bases and J by 7 bases, leaving 15 bases between them. Germline assignment: CDR1 MGHDK and CDR2 SYGVNS. The CDR3 loop is CASSSGAGWNTIYF. The CDR3 nucleotides are TGTGCCAGCAGTTCCGGGGCAGGGTGGAACACCATATATTTT.

The genes are TRBV2 and TRBJ2-1, with TRBD2 identical over 8 bases. The CDR3 is 17 residues long. The ends lost 0 bases at V and 0 bases at J; junction bases unmatched: 4. CDR1 and CDR2 (germline): SNHLY, FYNNEI. The CDR3 nucleotides are TGTGCCAGCAGTGAAGCGTCGGGGACTAGCTCCTACAATGAGCAGTTCTTC. The encoded protein is CASSEASGTSSYNEQFF.

The chain combines TRBV6-2 or TRBV6-3 with TRBJ2-5, with 9 bases that match TRBD2. Germline CDR1 is MNHEY and CDR2 is SVGEGT. Trimming at V came to 5 bases and at J to 3 bases, leaving 7 bases not matched to a gene. The CDR3 loop spans 15 amino acids. In DNA, the CDR3 is TGTGCCAGCAGTAACTTAGCGGGAGTGGAAGAGACCCAGTACTTC. This translates into CASSNLAGVEETQYF.

The chain joins TRBV11-3 to TRBJ1-4, with D maybe TRBD1 (5 bases). The V gene lost 5 bases and the J gene lost 8 bases, with 18 bases spanning the gap. The CDR3 contains 15 residues. Germline V lookup: CDR1 SGHNT, CDR2 YENEEA. CDR3 bases: TGTGCCAGCAGCCCTAAGGGACGGGGTGGGGAAAAACTGTTTTTT. It yields the protein CASSPKGRGGEKLFF. Drawing the rest from reference TRBV11-3 and TRBJ1-4, the complete variable domain is EAGVVQSPRYKIIEKKQPVAFWCNPISGHNTLYWYLQNLGQGPELLIRYENEEAVDDSQLPKDRFSAERLKGVDSTLKIQPAELGDSAVYLCASSPKGRGGEKLFFGSGTQLSVL.

The chain has TRBV27 and TRBJ2-2; weak D call: TRBD1 (5 bases). In germline, CDR1 is MNHEY, CDR2 SMNVEV (reference sequence). CDR3 length equals 14 residues. Trimming removed 5 bases from V and 4 bases from J, with 11 bases in between. The CDR3: CASSIRAGTGELFF. The CDR3 coding sequence is TGTGCCAGCAGTATCAGGGCAGGCACCGGGGAGCTGTTTTTT.